These T cell receptor beta chains were read from a single sample in a study of T cell responses to AZD1222 COVID-19 vaccine. Measured with immunoSEQ multiplex PCR; TCRdb has only the in-frame clones, and not every one. This sample has roughly 140,000 clones; under 90% occur once, and the top ten carry 1.6%. This specimen consisted of peripheral blood, obtained 28 days after the second AZD1222 dose. The receptors stem from an adult who received the AZD1222 COVID-19 vaccine. The conserved cysteine and the conserved F or W are not part of the CDR3 here. Fields, in order: J gene, CDR3 length, V gene, CDR3 protein.

>TRBJ1-4|12|TRBV2
ASRQGATNEKLF
>TRBJ2-3|11|TRBV18
ASSPPFLDTQY
>TRBJ1-4|16|TRBV13
ASSSGDRGATSHEKLF
>TRBJ2-2|13|TRBV6-4
ASSGSGQGTGELF
>TRBJ2-4|14|TRBV28
ASSRPGGQGKNIQY
>TRBJ1-4|14|TRBV19
ASSMPRGGGNEKLF
>TRBJ1-1|13|TRBV19
ASRSGTGSNTEAF
>TRBJ1-3|12|TRBV3-1/TRBV3-2
ASSQQGAGNTIY
>TRBJ2-1|13|TRBV18
ASSQNVQRGEKQF
>TRBJ2-6|14|TRBV29-1
SVWTGIRVGANVLT
>TRBJ1-1|12|TRBV6-5
ASSYSRLSTEAF
>TRBJ1-2|12|TRBV14
ASSPRDRNYGYT
>TRBJ1-4|16|TRBV5-1
ASSLGGIGTPTNEKLF
>TRBJ1-1|13|TRBV4-2
ASTQGTGLNTEAF
>TRBJ1-1|10|TRBV19
ASSISGTSAF
>TRBJ2-1|13|TRBV6-5
ASSLLGLAGVIQF
>TRBJ2-7|10|TRBV29-1
SVEQGAYEQY
>TRBJ2-1|9|TRBV30
AWISYNEQF
>TRBJ1-5|13|TRBV19
ASISDRGPGQPQH
>TRBJ1-2|16|TRBV6-6
ASSRRLRGMLVRHGYT
>TRBJ1-5|12|TRBV5-4
ASSSGQGGQPQH
>TRBJ2-2|14|TRBV9
ASSVTPRGGDGELF
>TRBJ1-6|14|TRBV6-5
ASSYSRDRGNSPLH
>TRBJ2-5|14|TRBV28
ASSLGPGRSVKTQY
>TRBJ1-5|13|TRBV6-5
ASSYSSMRNQPQH
>TRBJ2-1|10|TRBV28
ASSKLGRGQF
>TRBJ1-5|12|TRBV28
ASLQRQDNQPQH
>TRBJ2-1|11|TRBV7-8
ASSLGQGGGQF
>TRBJ1-4|11|TRBV5-4
ASSLAAGGSLF
>TRBJ1-1|14|TRBV5-6
ASSLGGPTRYTEAF
>TRBJ1-2|12|TRBV28
ASRTAGGAYGYT
>TRBJ2-3|14|TRBV11-2
ASSPLAGGVLDTQY
>TRBJ2-5|12|TRBV2
ASSVFGGGETQY
>TRBJ2-1|11|TRBV11-2
ASSLDLGPEQF
>TRBJ1-1|12|TRBV5-1
ASSEGQMNTEAF
>TRBJ2-1|13|TRBV7-2
ASSLGLAIYNEQF
>TRBJ2-6|13|TRBV6-5
ASCRHFSGANVLT
>TRBJ2-7|11|TRBV18
ASSPPAVWEQY
>TRBJ1-2|12|TRBV4-3
ASSPTHGGYGYT
>TRBJ2-7|13|TRBV20-1
SASVLAVNTYEQY
>TRBJ1-5|11|TRBV6-1
ASSEYRDQPQH
>TRBJ1-1|9|TRBV24-1
ATRQGREAF
>TRBJ1-2|11|TRBV19
ASSVRGIDGYT
>TRBJ1-5|15|TRBV6-2/TRBV6-3
ASSIETAISSNQPQH
>TRBJ2-1|13|TRBV9
ASSVLADSYNEQF
>TRBJ1-5|17|TRBV28
ASSLYPKRTGTSNQPQH
>TRBJ2-1|14|TRBV19
ASSKVSSGKGGEQF
>TRBJ1-4|12|TRBV7-6
ASSLSGPGEKLF
>TRBJ2-7|15|TRBV4-3
ASSRSYKKRDIDEQY
>TRBJ2-6|16|TRBV5-1
ASSLEVTGSSGANVLT
>TRBJ1-5|11|TRBV19
ASSRDINQPQH
>TRBJ2-7|11|TRBV11-2
ASSFLQTYEQY
>TRBJ1-4|11|TRBV27
ASRTDRGEKLF